The present TCR beta chain was sequenced within a study of cytomegalovirus exposure and HLA in healthy donors. Researchers ran the PCR with 60 Vbeta and 13 Jbeta primers. Repertoires were generated with immunoSEQ multiplex PCR, while TCRdb's copy carries only in-frame clones and drops some. The sample contains 150,000 to 200,000 clones, 81% of which appear only once. About this clone: What it binds is unknown.

Study outcomes and limitations: Equally common other TCR beta chains were less clonally expanded than HLA-associated ones, a later analysis found.

V was trimmed by 1 base and J by 5 bases, leaving 8 bases between them. Germline loops: CDR1 SQVTM, CDR2 ANQGSEA. The CDR3 loop spans 12 amino acids. This TCR was sampled from a woman aged 18-30 years in good health and CMV-seropositive. V gene TRBV29-1 combines with J gene TRBJ1-2, with a possible D match to TRBD1 (5 bases). The sample comprised PBMCs. CDR3 sequence: CSVEGDSYGYTF. In DNA form, the CDR3 reads TGCAGCGTTGAAGGAGACAGTTATGGCTACACCTTC. Full variable domain (rest looked up from reference TRBV29-1 and TRBJ1-2): SAVISQKPSRDICQRGTSLTIQCQVDSQVTMMFWYRQQPGQSLTLIATANQGSEATYESGFVIDKFPISRPNLTFSTLTVSNMSPEDSSIYLCSVEGDSYGYTFGSGTRLTVV.